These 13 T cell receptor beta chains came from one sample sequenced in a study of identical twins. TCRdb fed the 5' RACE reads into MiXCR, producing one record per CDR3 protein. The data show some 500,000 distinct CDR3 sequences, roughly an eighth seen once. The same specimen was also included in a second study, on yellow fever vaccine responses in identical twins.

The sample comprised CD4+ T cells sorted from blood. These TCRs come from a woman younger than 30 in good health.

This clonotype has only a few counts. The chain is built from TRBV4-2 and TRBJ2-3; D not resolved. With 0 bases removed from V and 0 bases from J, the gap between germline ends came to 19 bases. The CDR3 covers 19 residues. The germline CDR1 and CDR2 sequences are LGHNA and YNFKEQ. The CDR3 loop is CASSQDRSVGRASTDTQYF. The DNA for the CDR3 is TGTGCCAGCAGCCAAGATCGGTCCGTCGGGCGAGCTAGCACAGATACGCAGTATTTT.

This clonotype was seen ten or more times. CDR3 residues: CASTPTGELFF. CDR3 in DNA: TGTGCCAGCACCCCAACCGGGGAGCTGTTTTTT. This chain joins TRBV2 and TRBJ2-2, with D unresolved. Between the trimmed V and J ends, which lost 7 bases and 5 bases, there was a span of 5 bases. The germline CDR1 and CDR2 sequences are SNHLY and FYNNEI. The CDR3 spans 11 residues.

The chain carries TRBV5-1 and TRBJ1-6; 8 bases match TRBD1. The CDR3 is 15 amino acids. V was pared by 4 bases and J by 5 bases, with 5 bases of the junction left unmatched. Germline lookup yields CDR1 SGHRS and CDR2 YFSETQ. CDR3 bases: TGCGCCAGCAGCCGAGGGACAGGAGATAATTCACCCCTCCACTTT. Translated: CASSRGTGDNSPLHF.

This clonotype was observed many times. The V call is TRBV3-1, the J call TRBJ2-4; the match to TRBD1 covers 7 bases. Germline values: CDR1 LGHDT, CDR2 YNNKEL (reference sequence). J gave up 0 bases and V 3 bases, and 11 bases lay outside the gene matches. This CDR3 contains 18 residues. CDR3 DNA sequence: TGTGCCAGCAGCCACCGGGACAGTGGTTCTCGAGCCAAAAACATTCAGTACTTC. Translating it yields CASSHRDSGSRAKNIQYF.

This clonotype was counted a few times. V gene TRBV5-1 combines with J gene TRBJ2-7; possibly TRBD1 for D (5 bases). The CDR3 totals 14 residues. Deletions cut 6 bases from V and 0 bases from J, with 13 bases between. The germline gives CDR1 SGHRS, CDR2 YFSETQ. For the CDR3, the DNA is TGCGCCAGCAAAGCGACAGCCCTCTCCTACGAGCAGTACTTC. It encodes CASKATALSYEQYF.

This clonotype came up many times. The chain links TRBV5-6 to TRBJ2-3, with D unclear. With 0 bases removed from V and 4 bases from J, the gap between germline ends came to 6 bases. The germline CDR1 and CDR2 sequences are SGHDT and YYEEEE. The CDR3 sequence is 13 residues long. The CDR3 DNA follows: TGTGCCAGCAGCTTGGCCTTGGCAGATACGCAGTATTTT. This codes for CASSLALADTQYF.

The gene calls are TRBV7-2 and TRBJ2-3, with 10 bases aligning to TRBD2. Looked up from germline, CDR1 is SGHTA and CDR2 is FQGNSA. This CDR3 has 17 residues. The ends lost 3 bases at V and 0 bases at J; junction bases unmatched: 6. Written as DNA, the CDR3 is TGTGCCAGCAGCTTTAGCGGGGGGCCAACTAGCACAGATACGCAGTATTTT. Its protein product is CASSFSGGPTSTDTQYF.

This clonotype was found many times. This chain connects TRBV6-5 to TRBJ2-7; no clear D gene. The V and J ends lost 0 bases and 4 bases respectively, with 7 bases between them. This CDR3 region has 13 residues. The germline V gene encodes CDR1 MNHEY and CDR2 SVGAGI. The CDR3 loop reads CASSYSIRYEQYF. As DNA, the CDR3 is TGTGCCAGCAGTTACTCGATTCGGTACGAGCAGTACTTC.

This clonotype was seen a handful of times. The CDR3 DNA reads as TGTGCCATCAGAGGGACTAGCGGGGGGAATGAGCAGTTCTTC. Translating it yields CAIRGTSGGNEQFF. The genes are TRBV10-3 and TRBJ2-1, with 15 bases matching TRBD2. V was clipped by 6 bases and J by 7 bases; unmatched bases: 1. CDR1 ENHRY and CDR2 SYGVKD come from the germline V gene. This CDR3 spans 14 amino acids.

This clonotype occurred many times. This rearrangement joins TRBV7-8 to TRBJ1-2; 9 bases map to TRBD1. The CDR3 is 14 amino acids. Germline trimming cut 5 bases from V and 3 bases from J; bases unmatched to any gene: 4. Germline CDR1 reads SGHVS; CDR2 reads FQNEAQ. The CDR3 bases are TGTGCCAGCAGCCGACAGGGGGGGGACTATGGCTACACCTTC. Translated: CASSRQGGDYGYTF.

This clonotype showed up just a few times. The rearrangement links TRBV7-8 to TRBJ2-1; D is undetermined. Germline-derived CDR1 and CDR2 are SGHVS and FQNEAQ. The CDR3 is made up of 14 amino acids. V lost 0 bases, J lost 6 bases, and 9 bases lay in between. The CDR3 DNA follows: TGTGCCAGCAGCTTAGCGTCCGCTACCAATGAGCAGTTCTTC. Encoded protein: CASSLASATNEQFF.

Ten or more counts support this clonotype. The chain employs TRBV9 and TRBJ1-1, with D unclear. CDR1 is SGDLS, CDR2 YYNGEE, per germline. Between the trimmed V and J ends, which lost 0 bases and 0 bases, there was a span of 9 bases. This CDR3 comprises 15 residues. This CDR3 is CASSVDGLMNTEAFF. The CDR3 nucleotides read TGTGCCAGCAGCGTAGATGGATTGATGAACACTGAAGCTTTCTTT.

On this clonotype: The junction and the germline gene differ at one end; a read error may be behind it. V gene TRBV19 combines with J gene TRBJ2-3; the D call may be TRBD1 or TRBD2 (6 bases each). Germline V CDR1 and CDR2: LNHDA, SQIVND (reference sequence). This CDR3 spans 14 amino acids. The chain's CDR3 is CASSLGAGTGTQYF. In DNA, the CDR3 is TGTGCCAGTAGTCTGGGGGCGGGAACAGGTACGCAGTATTTT.